Following are 6 T cell receptor beta chains from one sample sequenced in a study of blood T cell repertoires in COVID-19. Sequenced by immunoSEQ multiplex PCR; TCRdb stores in-frame clones only, minus some. Of roughly 130,000 clones listed, more than 75% are singletons. Sequencing used peripheral blood. The receptors come from a man aged 50 or older with active COVID-19.

The chain has TRBV5-8 and TRBJ2-7, with TRBD2 identical over 12 bases. The trim removed 1 base at V and 6 bases at J, leaving 8 bases unmatched. CDR3 length equals 16 residues. CDR1 is SGHTS and CDR2 is YDEGEE in the germline V gene. Here the CDR3 DNA reads TGTGCCAGCAGCTTGATGAGGACTAGCGGGAAAAGCGAGCAGTACGTC. Translated, it gives CASSLMRTSGKSEQYV.

The rearrangement uses TRBV5-6 and TRBJ1-5; D is unclear. Trimming took off 0 bases at V and 6 bases at J, with 7 bases between the two ends. The V gene's germline CDR1 is SGHDT and CDR2 YYEEEE. The CDR3 has 13 residues. Here the CDR3 reads CASSLATAQPQHF. The CDR3 DNA reads as TGTGCCAGCAGCTTGGCTACAGCTCAGCCCCAGCATTTT.

The V call is TRBV15, the J call TRBJ2-5, with D tentatively TRBD2 (6 bases). The CDR3 has 15 amino acids. V dropped 4 bases and J dropped 5 bases, with 17 bases sitting between them. Per germline, CDR1 LNHNV and CDR2 YYDKDF (reference sequence). CDR3 nucleotides: TGTGCCACCAGCACCGATCGGGACTTGGGGGAGACCCAGTACTTC. Amino acids: CATSTDRDLGETQYF.

This chain links TRBV10-3 with TRBJ2-3, with TRBD2 matching over 11 bases. Germline V CDR1 and CDR2: ENHRY, SYGVKD. V was pared by 4 bases and J by 3 bases, with 3 bases of the junction left unmatched. This CDR3 region has 15 residues. The CDR3 coding sequence is TGTGCCATCAGTGCCGGGACTAGCGGTACAGATACGCAGTATTTT. It codes for CAISAGTSGTDTQYF.

This clone was found once. This rearrangement joins TRBV10-1 to TRBJ2-1, with 9 positions matching TRBD1. Trimming removed 7 bases from V and 3 bases from J; junction bases left unmatched: 4. This CDR3 has 14 residues. Germline CDR1 is WNHNN and CDR2 is SYGVQD (reference sequence). The CDR3 DNA follows: TGCGCCAGCAACCCGGGACAGGGCTACAATGAGCAGTTCTTC. The encoded protein is CASNPGQGYNEQFF.

The chain links TRBV2 to TRBJ2-2, with TRBD1 matching over 8 bases. This CDR3 has 15 residues. CDR1 is SNHLY, CDR2 FYNNEI, per germline. V was clipped by 3 bases and J by 5 bases; unmatched bases: 5. The CDR3 sequence: CASSESQGETGELFF. CDR3 sequence (DNA): TGTGCCAGCAGTGAGTCACAGGGGGAAACCGGGGAGCTGTTTTTT.